Below, 22 T cell receptor beta chains from the same sample are listed, as sequenced in a study of T cells in Graves' hyperthyroidism and ophthalmopathy. RNA transcripts gave rise to amplified TCR beta CDR3 regions. Primed by the HTBI set, a first-round RT-PCR was run on the TCR CDR3. MiXCR was run by TCRdb on the multiplex PCR reads, yielding one entry per CDR3 protein. The table records approximately 100,000 distinct CDR3 sequences, approximately 39% of them present only once. Sequenced sample: peripheral blood or thyroid tissue (not recorded which). Receptor source: a young woman with Graves' hyperthyroidism.

The J gene is TRBJ1-6, the V gene TRBV5-4; possibly TRBD1 for D (5 bases). The germline V gene has CDR1 SGHNT and CDR2 YYREEE (reference sequence). The V gene lost 4 bases and the J gene lost 8 bases, with 19 bases spanning the gap. CDR3 length: 16 residues. The CDR3 sequence is CASSPTAGGVDSPLHF. CDR3 in DNA: TGTGCCAGCAGCCCTACAGCCGGGGGGGTGGATTCACCCCTCCACTTT.

This clonotype showed up many times. The chain employs TRBV28 and TRBJ2-7; possible D gene TRBD2, 5 bases. Trimming removed 3 bases at V and 6 bases at J, with 15 bases between. CDR3 size: 14 residues. The V gene's germline CDR1 is MDHEN and CDR2 SYDVKM. This chain's CDR3 is CASSFFGEFSEQYF. CDR3 sequence (DNA): TGTGCCAGCAGTTTCTTCGGGGAGTTTAGCGAGCAGTACTTC.

About this clonotype: An end of the junction does not agree with germline; a read error may underlie this. V is TRBV7-3 and J is TRBJ2-7; tentative D call: TRBD2 (6 bases). The CDR3 contains 16 residues. CDR1 is SGHTA and CDR2 is FQGTGA in the germline V gene. The CDR3 bases are TGTGCCAGCAGCTTAACGCTACCGGGACGGGGGTACGTGCAGTACTTC. It encodes CASSLTLPGRGYVQYF.

This clonotype was observed at least ten times. The chain recombines TRBV9 with TRBJ2-7, with TRBD2 matching over 8 bases. V shed 0 bases and J 2 bases; nucleotides not matched to a gene: 4. Germline loops: CDR1 SGDLS, CDR2 YYNGEE. CDR3 size: 15 residues. For the CDR3, the DNA is TGTGCCAGCAGCGTAGGTACTAGCGGTACCTACGAGCAGTACTTC. Its protein is CASSVGTSGTYEQYF.

This clonotype was recorded at least ten times. A much larger clone differs from this one at a single base, so this may be a read error. This chain connects TRBV7-2 to TRBJ2-5; 10 bases agree with TRBD2. The CDR3 consists of 13 residues. With 4 bases clipped from V and 9 bases from J, the junction kept 5 bases outside the gene matches. CDR1 and CDR2 (germline): SGHTA, FQGNSA. CDR3 nucleotides: TGTGCCAGCAGCTCAAGCGGGAGGGAGGCCCAGTACTTC. Translation: CASSSSGREAQYF.

To note about this clonotype: At one of its ends the junction is not consistent with the germline gene, which may arise from a read error. The chain combines TRBV5-4 with TRBJ2-5; the D is unclear. The CDR3 runs to 13 residues. CDR1 and CDR2 from the germline V gene are SGHNT and YYREEE (reference sequence). The DNA for the CDR3 is TGTGACAGCAGCTTGGCCAGTACAGAGACCCAGTACTTC. As protein: CDSSLASTETQYF.

V and J are TRBV9 and TRBJ2-5, with 9 nucleotides matching TRBD1. Germline assignment: CDR1 SGDLS and CDR2 YYNGEE. Trimming cost V 4 bases and J 4 bases; bases outside gene matches: 11. This CDR3 contains 16 residues. The CDR3: CASSHPSGQGGETQYF. The CDR3 DNA sequence: TGTGCCAGCAGCCATCCGTCGGGACAGGGAGGAGAGACCCAGTACTTC.

The sample holds many counts of this clonotype. The rearrangement joins TRBV20-1 to TRBJ2-5; possible D gene TRBD1, 6 bases. Germline V gene sequence: CDR1 DFQATT, CDR2 SNEGSKA (reference sequence). CDR3 length: 14 amino acids. Trimming shortened V by 5 bases and J by 4 bases, and 17 bases separated the two germline ends. The CDR3 coding sequence is TGCAGTGCTCCCTTAGCAGGGGTGACAGAGACCCAGTACTTC. Its translation: CSAPLAGVTETQYF.

This clonotype was counted many times. The chain employs TRBV11-2 and TRBJ2-7; D possibly matches TRBD1 or TRBD2 (8 bases each). CDR1 SGHAT and CDR2 FQNNGV come from the germline V gene. The CDR3 has 18 residues. V was cut by 3 bases and J by 1 base, with 22 bases left in between. The CDR3 region is CASSLETGAPGGSYEQYF. The CDR3 DNA reads as TGTGCCAGCAGCTTGGAGACAGGGGCTCCGGGAGGGTCCTACGAGCAGTACTTC.

The chain carries TRBV10-3 and TRBJ1-4; possible D gene TRBD1, 5 bases. Germline lookup yields CDR1 ENHRY and CDR2 SYGVKD. V was shortened by 3 bases and J by 7 bases, with 18 bases between the two germline ends. The CDR3 covers 16 residues. The CDR3 here is CAISDTRGIPSEKLFF. The DNA of the CDR3 is TGTGCCATCAGTGATACTAGGGGCATCCCCAGTGAAAAACTGTTTTTT.

Notes on this clonotype: It is unclear where the CDR3 begins or ends on the DNA, so no DNA is shown, and the CDR3 is as TCRdb lists it. The chain links TRBV7-6 to TRBJ1-5. CDR1 is SGHVS, CDR2 FNYEAQ, per germline. The CDR3 is 23 amino acids long, termini counted. CDR3 loop: CASSFYICSAWSRELNSNQPQHF.

Of note for this clonotype: The junction departs from germline at one end; a sequencing error may be responsible. J is TRBJ1-6 and V is TRBV9; TRBD1 is a possible D gene (6 bases). From germline, CDR1 is SGDLS and CDR2 YYNGEE. This CDR3 is built from 19 residues. The DNA of the CDR3 is TGCGCCAGCAGTCTAGCCGAGGGGGAGCAGGGCTCCTATAATTCACCCCTCCACTTT. It encodes CASSLAEGEQGSYNSPLHF.

About this clonotype: The junction departs from germline at one end; a sequencing error may be responsible. The chain uses TRBV28 and TRBJ2-7; 8 bases are a match to TRBD1. The CDR3 covers 18 residues. In germline, CDR1 is MDHEN, CDR2 SYDVKM. The CDR3, as DNA: TGTACCAGCAGTTTTTATGAAACTCCGGGACAGGAAGCCTACGAGCAGTACTTC. Translating it yields CTSSFYETPGQEAYEQYF. The full variable domain, completed using reference TRBV28 and TRBJ2-7, is DVKVTQSSRYLVKRTGEKVFLECVQDMDHENMFWYRQDPGLGLRLIYFSYDVKMKEKGDIPEGYSVSREKKERFSLILESASTNQTSMYLCTSSFYETPGQEAYEQYFGPGTRLTVT.

The chain has TRBV20-1 and TRBJ2-7; 7 nucleotides align to TRBD1. Unmatched junction bases numbered 7, after V lost 2 bases and J lost 3 bases. The CDR3 runs 14 residues. CDR1 and CDR2 from the germline V gene are DFQATT and SNEGSKA (reference sequence). For the CDR3, the DNA is TGCAGTGCTAGACTTTCCGACAGGGTCTACGAGCAGTACTTC. Translated, it gives CSARLSDRVYEQYF.

In the case of this clonotype: One base away lies a much larger clone, so this may be a sequencing read error. CDR3 loop: CASCQSTGLGSPLHF. The CDR3 DNA is TGTGCCAGCTGCCAATCGACAGGGTTGGGGTCACCCCTCCACTTT. This sequence joins TRBV3-1 and TRBJ1-6; 7 bases are shared with TRBD1. CDR1 LGHDT and CDR2 YNNKEL come from the germline V gene (reference sequence). CDR3 length: 15 residues. Full variable domain (outside the CDR3, taken from reference TRBV3-1 and TRBJ1-6): DTAVSQTPKYLVTQMGNDKSIKCEQNLGHDTMYWYKQDSKKFLKIMFSYNNKELIINETVPNRFSPKSPDKAHLNLHINSLELGDSAVYFCASCQSTGLGSPLHFGNGTRLTVT.

This clonotype was counted ten times or more. The rearrangement joins TRBV10-3 to TRBJ1-3, with D uncertain. This CDR3 is 14 amino acids long. V was clipped by 4 bases and J by 0 bases, with 7 bases between them. Per the germline V gene, CDR1 is ENHRY and CDR2 is SYGVKD. This CDR3 reads CAISGDVSGNTIYF. In DNA form, the CDR3 reads TGTGCCATCAGTGGTGATGTCTCTGGAAACACCATATATTTT.

Ten or more counts support this clonotype. This rearrangement joins TRBV6-5 to TRBJ1-1; D is unclear. Trimming took off 4 bases at V and 1 base at J, with 7 bases between the two ends. The germline V gene has CDR1 MNHEY and CDR2 SVGAGI. This CDR3 is 13 amino acids long. The CDR3 sequence: CASSFTENTEAFF. The DNA for the CDR3 is TGTGCCAGCAGTTTTACAGAGAACACTGAAGCTTTCTTT.

V and J are TRBV5-1 and TRBJ2-3; weak D call: TRBD2 (6 bases). Trimming took 6 bases from V and 6 from J, leaving 17 bases between them. Per germline, CDR1 SGHRS and CDR2 YFSETQ. There are 14 residues in the CDR3. CDR3 nucleotides: TGCGCCAGCACGGAGGGAGCCCCCGACGATACGCAGTATTTT. Amino acids: CASTEGAPDDTQYF.

This clonotype showed up many times. The chain carries TRBV7-9 and TRBJ2-7; D tentatively fits TRBD1 or TRBD2 (5 bases each). CDR3 length: 12 amino acids. Germline V gene sequence: CDR1 SEHNR, CDR2 FQNEAQ (reference sequence). V was clipped by 5 bases and J by 9 bases, with 14 bases between them. This chain's CDR3 is CASSPGAGWQYF. As DNA, the CDR3 is TGTGCCAGCAGCCCCGGGGCAGGGTGGCAGTACTTC.

The gene calls are TRBV28 and TRBJ2-2; D possibly matches TRBD1 or TRBD2 (6 bases each). V was cut by 7 bases and J by 4 bases, with 16 bases left in between. The CDR3 is 15 amino acids. Germline CDR1 is MDHEN and CDR2 is SYDVKM. CDR3 sequence (DNA): TGTGCCAGCACGAAAAGACAGGAGGGCACCGGGGAGCTGTTTTTT. Protein: CASTKRQEGTGELFF.

This clonotype was recorded many times. The rearrangement uses TRBV6-6 and TRBJ1-4; TRBD1 matches 10 bases. The germline gives CDR1 MNHNY, CDR2 SVGAGI (reference sequence). Trimming at V came to 1 base and at J to 6 bases, leaving 5 bases not matched to a gene. This CDR3 has 16 amino acids. As DNA, the CDR3 is TGTGCCAGCAGTTACTTAACCGGGACAGGGGATGAAAAACTGTTTTTT. Its protein is CASSYLTGTGDEKLFF.

In its sample, this clonotype was seen many times. The rearrangement uses TRBV20-1 and TRBJ2-7, with TRBD1 matching over 9 bases. Per the germline V gene, CDR1 is DFQATT and CDR2 is SNEGSKA (reference sequence). This CDR3 spans 14 amino acids. J was trimmed by 7 bases and V by 0 bases; bases with no gene match: 7. The CDR3 DNA reads TGCAGTGCTAGAGAGCACAGGGGGCAAGGAGAGCAGTACTTC. Its translation is CSAREHRGQGEQYF.